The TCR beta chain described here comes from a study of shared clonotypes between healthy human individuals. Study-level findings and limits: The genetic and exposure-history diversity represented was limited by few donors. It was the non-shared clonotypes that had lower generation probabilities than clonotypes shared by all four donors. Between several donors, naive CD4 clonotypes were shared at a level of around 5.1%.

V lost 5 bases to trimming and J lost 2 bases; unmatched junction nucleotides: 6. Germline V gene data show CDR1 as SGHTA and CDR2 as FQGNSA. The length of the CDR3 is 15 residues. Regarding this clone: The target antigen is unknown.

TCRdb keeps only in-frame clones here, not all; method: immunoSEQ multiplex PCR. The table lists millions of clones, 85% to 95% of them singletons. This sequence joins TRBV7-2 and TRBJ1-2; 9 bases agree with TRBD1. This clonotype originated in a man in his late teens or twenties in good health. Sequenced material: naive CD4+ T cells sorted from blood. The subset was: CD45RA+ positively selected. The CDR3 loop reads CASSPGTGINYGYTF. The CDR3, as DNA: TGTGCCAGCAGCCCTGGGACAGGGATCAACTATGGCTACACCTTC.